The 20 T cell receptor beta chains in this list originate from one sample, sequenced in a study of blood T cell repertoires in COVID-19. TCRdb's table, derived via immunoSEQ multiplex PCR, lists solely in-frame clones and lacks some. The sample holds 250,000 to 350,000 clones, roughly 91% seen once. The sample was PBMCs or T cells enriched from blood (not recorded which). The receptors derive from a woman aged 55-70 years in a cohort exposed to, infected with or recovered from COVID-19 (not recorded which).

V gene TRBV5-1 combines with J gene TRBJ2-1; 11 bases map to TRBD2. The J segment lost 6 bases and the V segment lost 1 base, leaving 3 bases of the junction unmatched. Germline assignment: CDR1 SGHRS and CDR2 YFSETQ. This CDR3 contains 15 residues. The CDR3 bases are TGCGCCAGCAGCTTGACTAGCGGGAGTGTCAATGAGCAGTTCTTC. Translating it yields CASSLTSGSVNEQFF.

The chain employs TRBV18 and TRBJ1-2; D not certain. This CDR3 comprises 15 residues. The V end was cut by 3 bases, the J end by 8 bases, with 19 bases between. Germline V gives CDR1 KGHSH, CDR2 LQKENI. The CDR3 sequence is CASSPRQNPKEGYTF. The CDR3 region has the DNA TGTGCCAGCTCACCCCGACAAAACCCCAAAGAGGGCTACACCTTC.

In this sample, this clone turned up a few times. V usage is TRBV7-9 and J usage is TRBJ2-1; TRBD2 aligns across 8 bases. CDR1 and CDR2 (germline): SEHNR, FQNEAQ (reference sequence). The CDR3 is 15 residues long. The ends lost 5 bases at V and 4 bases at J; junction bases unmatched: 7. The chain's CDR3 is CASSAGLGAYNEQFF. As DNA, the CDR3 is TGTGCCAGCAGCGCGGGACTAGGGGCGTACAATGAGCAGTTCTTC.

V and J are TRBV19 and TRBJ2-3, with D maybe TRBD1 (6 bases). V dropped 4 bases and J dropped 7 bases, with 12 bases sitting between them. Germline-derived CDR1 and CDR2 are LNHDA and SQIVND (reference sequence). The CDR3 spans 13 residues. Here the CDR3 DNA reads TGTGCCAGTAGTACTTCGGACAGTAATACGCAGTATTTT. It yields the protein CASSTSDSNTQYF.

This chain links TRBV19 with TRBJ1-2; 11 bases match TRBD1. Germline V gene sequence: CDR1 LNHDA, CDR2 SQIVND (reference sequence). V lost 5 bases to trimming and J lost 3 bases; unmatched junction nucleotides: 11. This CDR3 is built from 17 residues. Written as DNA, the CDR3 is TGTGCCAGTAGTTCCCGGACAGGGGGCGCGTATGACTATGGCTACACCTTC. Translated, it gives CASSSRTGGAYDYGYTF.

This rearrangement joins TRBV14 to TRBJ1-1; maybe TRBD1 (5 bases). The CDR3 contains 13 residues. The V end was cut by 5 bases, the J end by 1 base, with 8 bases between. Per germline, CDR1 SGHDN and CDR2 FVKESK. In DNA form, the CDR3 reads TGTGCCAGCAGCTTACAGGAGAACACTGAAGCTTTCTTT. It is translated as CASSLQENTEAFF.

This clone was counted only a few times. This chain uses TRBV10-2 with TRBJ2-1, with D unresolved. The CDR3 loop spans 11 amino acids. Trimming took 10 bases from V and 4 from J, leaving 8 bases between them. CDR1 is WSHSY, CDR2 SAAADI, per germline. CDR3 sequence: CATTLYNEQFF. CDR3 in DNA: TGCGCCACTACTCTTTACAATGAGCAGTTCTTC.

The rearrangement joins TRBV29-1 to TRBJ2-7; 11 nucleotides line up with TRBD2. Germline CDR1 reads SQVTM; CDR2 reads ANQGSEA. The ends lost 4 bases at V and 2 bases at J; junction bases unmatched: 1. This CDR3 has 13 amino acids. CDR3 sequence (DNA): TGCAGCGTTGTAGCGGGAGGGACCTACGAGCAGTACTTC. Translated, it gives CSVVAGGTYEQYF.

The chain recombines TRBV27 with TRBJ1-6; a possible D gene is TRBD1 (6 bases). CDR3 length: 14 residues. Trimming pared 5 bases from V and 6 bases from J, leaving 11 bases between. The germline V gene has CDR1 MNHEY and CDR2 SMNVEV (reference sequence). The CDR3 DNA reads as TGTGCCAGCAGTCTTCGACAGGCTAATTCACCCCTCCACTTT. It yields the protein CASSLRQANSPLHF.

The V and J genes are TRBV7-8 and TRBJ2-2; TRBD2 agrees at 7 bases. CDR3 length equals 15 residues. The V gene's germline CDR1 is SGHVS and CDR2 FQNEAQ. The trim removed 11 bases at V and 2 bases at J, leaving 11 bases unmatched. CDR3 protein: CADGLAEINTGELFF. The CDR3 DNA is TGTGCCGACGGGCTAGCGGAAATAAACACCGGGGAGCTGTTTTTT.

CDR3 nucleotide sequence: TGTGCCAGCGGGCAGAGCTCCTATAATTCACCCCTCCACTTT. Translated, it gives CASGQSSYNSPLHF. The chain joins TRBV11-1 to TRBJ1-6; D gene uncertain. The CDR3 sequence is 14 residues long. The germline gives CDR1 SGHAT, CDR2 FQDESV (reference sequence). V was shortened by 8 bases and J by 0 bases, with 8 bases between the two germline ends.

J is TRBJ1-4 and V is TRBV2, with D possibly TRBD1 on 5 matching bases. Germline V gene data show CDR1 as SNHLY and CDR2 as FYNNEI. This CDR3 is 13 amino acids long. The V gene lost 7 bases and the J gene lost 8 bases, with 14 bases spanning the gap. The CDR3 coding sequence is TGTGCCAGCAAAAAGGGGTTGGAGGAAAAACTGTTTTTT. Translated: CASKKGLEEKLFF.

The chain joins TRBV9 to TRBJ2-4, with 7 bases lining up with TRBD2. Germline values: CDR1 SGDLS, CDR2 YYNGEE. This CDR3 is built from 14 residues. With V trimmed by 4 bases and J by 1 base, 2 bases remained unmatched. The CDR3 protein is CASSPGGAKNIQYF. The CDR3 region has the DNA TGTGCCAGCAGCCCCGGGGGGGCCAAAAACATTCAGTACTTC.

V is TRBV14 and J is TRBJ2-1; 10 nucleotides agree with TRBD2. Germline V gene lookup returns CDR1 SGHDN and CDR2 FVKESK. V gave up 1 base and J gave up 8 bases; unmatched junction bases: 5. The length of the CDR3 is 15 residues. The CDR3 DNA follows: TGTGCCAGCAGCCAAGTAGCTAGCGGGAGATATGAGCAGTTCTTC. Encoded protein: CASSQVASGRYEQFF.

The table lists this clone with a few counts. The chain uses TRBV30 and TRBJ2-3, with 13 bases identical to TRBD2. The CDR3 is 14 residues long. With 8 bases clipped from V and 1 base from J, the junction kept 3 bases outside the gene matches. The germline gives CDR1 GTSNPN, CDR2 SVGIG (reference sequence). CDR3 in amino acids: CAGGLAGGTDTQYF. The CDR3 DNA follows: TGTGCCGGCGGACTAGCGGGAGGCACAGATACGCAGTATTTT.

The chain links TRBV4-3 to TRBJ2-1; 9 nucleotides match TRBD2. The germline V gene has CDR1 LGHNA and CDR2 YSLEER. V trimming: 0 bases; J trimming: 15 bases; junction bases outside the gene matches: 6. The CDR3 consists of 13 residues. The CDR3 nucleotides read TGCGCCAGCAGCCAAGATTTGGGACTAGCACTGTTCTTC. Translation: CASSQDLGLALFF.

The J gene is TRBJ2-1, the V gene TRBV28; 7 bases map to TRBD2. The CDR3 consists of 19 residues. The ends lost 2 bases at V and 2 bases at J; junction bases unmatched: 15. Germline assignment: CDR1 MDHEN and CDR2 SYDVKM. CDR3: CASSLPFYPSGRTYNEQFF. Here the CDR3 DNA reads TGTGCCAGCAGTTTACCTTTTTACCCTAGCGGTCGGACCTACAATGAGCAGTTCTTC.

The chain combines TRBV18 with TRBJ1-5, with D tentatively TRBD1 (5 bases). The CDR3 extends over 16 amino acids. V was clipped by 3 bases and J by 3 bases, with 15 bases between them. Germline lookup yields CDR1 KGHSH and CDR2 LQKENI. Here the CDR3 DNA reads TGTGCCAGCTCACCGAGTAGAGGGACTGACAATCAGCCCCAGCATTTT. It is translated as CASSPSRGTDNQPQHF.

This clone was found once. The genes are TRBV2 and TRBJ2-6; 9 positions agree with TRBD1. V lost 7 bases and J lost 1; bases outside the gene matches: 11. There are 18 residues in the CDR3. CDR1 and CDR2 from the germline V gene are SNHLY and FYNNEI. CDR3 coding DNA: TGTGCCAGCAAAGACAGGACAGGGGCGCCGTCTGGGGCCAACGTCCTGACTTTC. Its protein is CASKDRTGAPSGANVLTF.

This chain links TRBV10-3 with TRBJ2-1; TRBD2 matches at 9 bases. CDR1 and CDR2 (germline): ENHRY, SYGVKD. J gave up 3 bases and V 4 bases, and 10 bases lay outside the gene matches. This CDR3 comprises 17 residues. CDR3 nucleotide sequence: TGTGCCATCAGTGGACGAGGGGGACTAGCCGACTACAATGAGCAGTTCTTC. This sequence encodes CAISGRGGLADYNEQFF.